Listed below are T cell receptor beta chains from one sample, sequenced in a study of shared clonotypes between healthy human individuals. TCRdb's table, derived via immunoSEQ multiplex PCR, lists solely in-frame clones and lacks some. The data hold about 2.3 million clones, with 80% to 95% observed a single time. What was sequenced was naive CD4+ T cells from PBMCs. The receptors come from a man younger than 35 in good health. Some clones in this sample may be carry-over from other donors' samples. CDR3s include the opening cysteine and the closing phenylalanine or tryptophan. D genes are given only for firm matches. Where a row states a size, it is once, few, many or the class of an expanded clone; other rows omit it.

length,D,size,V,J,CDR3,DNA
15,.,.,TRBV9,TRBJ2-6,CASSEGFSGANVLTF,TGTGCCAGCAGCGAAGGGTTCTCTGGGGCCAACGTCCTGACTTTC
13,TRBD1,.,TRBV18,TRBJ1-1,CASEQGRDTEAFF,TGTGCCAGCGAACAGGGGCGGGACACTGAAGCTTTCTTT
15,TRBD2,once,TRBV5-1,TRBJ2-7,CASSIGLAGAYEQYF,TGCGCCAGCAGTATAGGGCTAGCGGGGGCCTACGAGCAGTACTTC
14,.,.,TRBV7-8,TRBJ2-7,CASSLDPGFDEQYF,TGTGCCAGCAGCTTAGATCCGGGCTTCGACGAGCAGTACTTC
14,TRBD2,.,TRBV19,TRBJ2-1,CASSIQAGGGEQFF,TGTGCCAGTAGTATCCAAGCGGGAGGAGGGGAGCAGTTCTTC
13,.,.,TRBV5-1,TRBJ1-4,CASSNSGEGKLFF,TGCGCCAGCAGCAACTCAGGGGAGGGAAAACTGTTTTTT
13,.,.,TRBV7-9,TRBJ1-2,CASSQWGSGGYTF,TGTGCCAGCAGCCAATGGGGGTCGGGCGGCTACACCTTC
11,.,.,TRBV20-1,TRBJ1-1,CSARDRLHAFF,TGCAGTGCTAGAGATCGTCTCCACGCTTTCTTT
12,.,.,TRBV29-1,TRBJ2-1,CSVGRQDNEQFF,TGCAGCGTTGGAAGGCAAGACAATGAGCAGTTCTTC
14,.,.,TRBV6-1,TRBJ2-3,CASKRDSILDTQYF,TGTGCCAGCAAAAGGGACTCAATACTAGATACGCAGTATTTT
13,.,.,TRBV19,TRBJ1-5,CASSFDGLRAQHF,TGTGCCAGTAGTTTTGACGGCCTTAGGGCCCAGCATTTT
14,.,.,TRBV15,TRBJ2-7,CATSDGVMSYEQYF,TGTGCCACCAGCGACGGAGTGATGTCCTACGAGCAGTACTTC
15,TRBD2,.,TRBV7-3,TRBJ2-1,CASSLSAGGPNEQFF,TGTGCCAGCAGCTTAAGCGCGGGAGGGCCCAATGAGCAGTTCTTC
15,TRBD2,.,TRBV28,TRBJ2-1,CASSSSGRAINEQFF,TGTGCCAGCAGTAGTAGCGGGAGGGCTATAAATGAGCAGTTCTTC
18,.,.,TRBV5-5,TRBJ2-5,CASSFGTMGRRYQETQYF,TGTGCCAGCAGCTTCGGGACGATGGGGCGAAGGTACCAAGAGACCCAGTACTTC
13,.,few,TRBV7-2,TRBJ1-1,CASSFYRDTEAFF,TGTGCCAGCAGTTTTTACAGGGACACTGAAGCTTTCTTT
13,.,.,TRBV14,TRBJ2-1,CASSQGPNNEQFF,TGTGCCAGCAGCCAGGGCCCCAACAATGAGCAGTTCTTC
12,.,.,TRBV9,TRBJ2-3,CASRGSTDTQYF,TGTGCCAGCAGGGGAAGCACAGATACGCAGTATTTT
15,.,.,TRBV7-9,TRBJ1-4,CASSSGLQWEEKLFF,TGTGCCAGCAGCTCTGGCCTTCAATGGGAGGAAAAACTGTTTTTT
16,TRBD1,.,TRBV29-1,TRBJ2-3,CSVEGQGWYRADTQYF,TGCAGCGTTGAAGGACAGGGGTGGTATCGGGCAGATACGCAGTATTTT
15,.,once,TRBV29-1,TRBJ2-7,CSVGGVRQATYEQYF,TGCAGCGTTGGGGGGGTTCGGCAGGCGACCTACGAGCAGTACTTC
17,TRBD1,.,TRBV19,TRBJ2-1,CASSISGTGVNYNEQFF,TGTGCCAGTAGTATCTCCGGGACAGGGGTGAACTACAATGAGCAGTTCTTC
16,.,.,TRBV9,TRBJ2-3,CASSPRVLGGTDTQYF,TGTGCCAGCAGCCCCCGCGTCCTGGGTGGCACAGATACGCAGTATTTT
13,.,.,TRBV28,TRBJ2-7,CASSLPDIYEQYF,TGTGCCAGCAGCCTCCCGGACATCTACGAGCAGTACTTC
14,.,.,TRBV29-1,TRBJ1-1,CSVLGAPVNTEAFF,TGCAGCGTCCTTGGGGCGCCGGTGAACACTGAAGCTTTCTTT
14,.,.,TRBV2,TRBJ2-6,CASSIRAGANVLTF,TGTGCCAGCAGTATCAGGGCTGGGGCCAACGTCCTGACTTTC
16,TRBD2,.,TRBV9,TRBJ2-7,CASSVGRGGSRYEQYF,TGTGCCAGCAGCGTAGGGCGCGGCGGGAGTAGGTACGAGCAGTACTTC
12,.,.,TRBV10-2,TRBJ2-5,CASSELQETQYF,TGCGCCAGCAGTGAACTCCAAGAGACCCAGTACTTC
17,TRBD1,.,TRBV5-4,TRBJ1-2,CASSNPGTGSSTYGYTF,TGTGCCAGCAGCAATCCCGGGACAGGGTCCTCTACTTATGGCTACACCTTC
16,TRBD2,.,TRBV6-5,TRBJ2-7,CASSSSGSGGSYEQYF,TGTGCCAGCAGTTCCTCGGGCAGCGGGGGTTCCTACGAGCAGTACTTC
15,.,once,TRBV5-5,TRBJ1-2,CASSLAGAGTYGYTF,TGTGCCAGCAGCTTGGCGGGTGCAGGAACTTATGGCTACACCTTC
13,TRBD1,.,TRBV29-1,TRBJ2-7,CSVRPGGRNEQYF,TGCAGCGTGCGGCCAGGGGGTAGGAACGAGCAGTACTTC
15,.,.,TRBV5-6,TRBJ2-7,CASSGAGTKLYEQYF,TGTGCCAGCAGCGGGGCCGGGACGAAACTCTACGAGCAGTACTTC
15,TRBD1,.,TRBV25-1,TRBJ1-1,CASSDPDRGGREAFF,TGTGCCAGCAGTGATCCTGACAGGGGGGGCCGAGAAGCTTTCTTT
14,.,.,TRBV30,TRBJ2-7,CAWRRETVSYEQYF,TGTGCCTGGCGGAGGGAGACAGTCTCCTACGAGCAGTACTTC
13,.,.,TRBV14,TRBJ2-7,CASSPVGHYEQYF,TGTGCCAGCAGCCCGGTGGGACACTACGAGCAGTACTTC
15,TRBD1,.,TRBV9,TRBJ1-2,CASSGQGFANYGYTF,TGTGCCAGCAGCGGACAGGGGTTCGCTAACTATGGCTACACCTTC
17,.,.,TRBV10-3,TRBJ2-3,CAISGGGSAGNTDTQYF,TGTGCCATCAGTGGAGGGGGATCGGCCGGGAACACAGATACGCAGTATTTT
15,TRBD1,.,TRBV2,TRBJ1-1,CASSLLTGGNTEAFF,TGTGCCAGCAGTCTGCTAACAGGGGGGAACACTGAAGCTTTCTTT
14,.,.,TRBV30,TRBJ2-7,CAWSPDWTSYEQYF,TGTGCCTGGAGTCCGGACTGGACCTCCTACGAGCAGTACTTC